Listed below are T cell receptor beta chains from one sample, sequenced in a study of T-cell reconstitution after alpha-beta-depleted transplantation in children. MiXCR, applied by TCRdb to the PCR reads, yields one record per CDR3 protein. The data contain 250,000 to 300,000 distinct CDR3 sequences, almost 8% of them singletons. The sequencing used peripheral blood, collected 360 days after TCRalphabeta/CD19-depleted stem cell transplant. All receptors derive from a female patient aged 2-9 years who had a stem cell transplant for Fanconi anemia, so the T cells may come from the graft donor. Both conserved end residues are part of each CDR3. Each record gives: V gene, J gene, clone size, D gene, CDR3 protein, CDR3 DNA. D genes are given only for firm matches. Clone sizes are given selectively: once, few, many, or a class where the clone is expanded.

TRBV20-1	TRBJ2-7	many	NA	CSARRGITTYEQYF	TGCAGTGCTAGACGCGGAATTACCACCTACGAGCAGTACTTC
TRBV10-3	TRBJ2-1	many	NA	CAISTSTGEQFF	TGTGCCATCAGTACTAGCACGGGCGAGCAGTTCTTC
TRBV20-1	TRBJ1-5	NA	NA	CSAGTRLTEQPQHF	TGCAGTGCTGGAACCAGATTAACAGAGCAGCCCCAGCATTTT
TRBV28	TRBJ1-3	many	NA	CASSFFSGNTIYF	TGTGCCAGCAGTTTTTTCTCTGGAAACACCATATATTTT
TRBV14	TRBJ2-5	NA	NA	CASSATIPGETQYF	TGTGCCAGCAGCGCGACAATTCCGGGAGAGACCCAGTACTTC
TRBV29-1	TRBJ2-4	many	TRBD1	CSVRDRGTKNIQYF	TGCAGCGTAAGGGACAGGGGAACCAAAAACATTCAGTACTTC
TRBV20-1	TRBJ1-1	NA	NA	CSARDWVGARGDTEAFF	TGCAGTGCTAGAGATTGGGTGGGGGCTAGGGGGGACACTGAAGCTTTCTTT
TRBV5-4	TRBJ2-7	NA	TRBD1	CASRQDPGGRSGQYF	TGTGCCAGCAGACAAGACCCAGGGGGCCGATCGGGGCAGTACTTC
TRBV2	TRBJ1-2	NA	NA	CASSDTTYGYTF	TGTGCCAGCAGTGACACTACCTATGGCTACACCTTC
TRBV9	TRBJ2-7	many	NA	CASSPRPSYEQYF	TGTGCCAGCAGCCCAAGACCCTCCTACGAGCAGTACTTC
TRBV11-2	TRBJ2-1	many	NA	CASSFRVLYNEQFF	TGTGCCAGCAGCTTCCGGGTCCTTTACAATGAGCAGTTCTTC
TRBV20-1	TRBJ1-2	NA	NA	CSASGAEGTNYGYTF	TGCAGTGCTAGTGGAGCGGAGGGGACCAACTATGGCTACACCTTC
TRBV6-2/TRBV6-3	TRBJ2-7	few	TRBD1	CASSRDRDHEQYF	TGTGCCAGCAGTCGAGACAGGGACCACGAGCAGTACTTC
TRBV28	TRBJ1-5	few	NA	CASSLGPRADF	TGTGCCAGCAGTTTAGGGCCCCGAGCGGATTTT
TRBV27	TRBJ2-3	many	TRBD2	CASGASGGSTDTQYF	TGTGCCAGCGGGGCTAGCGGGGGTAGCACAGATACGCAGTATTTT
TRBV27	TRBJ2-6	few	TRBD1	CASSPRDRSPSGANVLTF	TGTGCCAGCAGTCCCCGGGACAGGTCCCCTTCTGGGGCCAACGTCCTGACTTTC
TRBV13	TRBJ1-4	NA	TRBD1	CASSFRPDRGVEKLFF	TGTGCCAGCAGTTTTAGGCCGGACAGGGGAGTTGAAAAACTGTTTTTT
TRBV5-1	TRBJ2-1	few	NA	CASSLKGDYNEQFF	TGCGCCAGCAGCTTGAAGGGAGACTACAATGAGCAGTTCTTC
TRBV20-1	TRBJ1-6	many	NA	CSAPLAGVYSPLHF	TGCAGTGCTCCCTTGGCCGGCGTATATTCACCCCTCCACTTT
TRBV20-1	TRBJ2-4	many	NA	CSARGTSNIQYF	TGCAGTGCTAGGGGCACTAGTAACATTCAGTACTTC
TRBV12-3/TRBV12-4	TRBJ2-3	many	TRBD1	CASRDRDDTQYF	TGTGCCAGCAGGGACAGGGATGATACGCAGTATTTT
TRBV20-1	TRBJ2-7	many	TRBD2	CSASRSTSGTYEQYF	TGCAGTGCTAGCCGCTCGACTAGCGGAACCTACGAGCAGTACTTC
TRBV29-1	TRBJ2-5	many	NA	CSVEGVLQETQYF	TGCAGCGTTGAGGGCGTCCTGCAAGAGACCCAGTACTTC
TRBV7-9	TRBJ2-2	NA	NA	CAQAAYLDTGELFF	TGTGCCCAAGCAGCTTATCTAGACACCGGGGAGCTGTTTTTT
TRBV13	TRBJ1-1	few	NA	CASSFRTEAFF	TGTGCCAGCAGCTTCAGGACTGAAGCTTTCTTT
TRBV4-2	TRBJ2-1	many	NA	CASSQEPAASSYNEQFF	TGTGCCAGCAGCCAAGAACCAGCGGCGTCTTCCTACAATGAGCAGTTCTTC
TRBV24-1	TRBJ1-2	few	NA	CATSDFEGRLYGYTF	TGTGCCACCAGTGATTTCGAGGGACGGCTTTATGGCTACACCTTC
TRBV9	TRBJ2-7	many	NA	CASSVGDHEQYF	TGTGCCAGCAGCGTAGGGGATCACGAGCAGTACTTC
TRBV5-5	TRBJ2-3	many	NA	CASSLADRTTQYF	TGTGCCAGCAGCTTGGCCGACAGGACTACGCAGTATTTT
TRBV27	TRBJ2-1	many	TRBD2	CASSLYQTGTSDRSSYNEQFF	TGTGCCAGCAGTTTGTACCAAACCGGGACTAGCGATAGGAGCTCCTACAATGAGCAGTTCTTC
TRBV11-2	TRBJ2-1	NA	TRBD2	CASSLVPGPAGENNEQFF	TGTGCCAGCAGCTTAGTTCCAGGGCCAGCGGGGGAAAACAATGAGCAGTTCTTC
TRBV20-1	TRBJ2-7	few	NA	CSAREWASDAYEQYF	TGCAGTGCTAGAGAGTGGGCTAGCGATGCCTACGAGCAGTACTTC
TRBV30	TRBJ2-1	NA	NA	CAWSVHRLFF	TGTGCCTGGAGTGTACATCGGCTGTTCTTC
TRBV25-1	TRBJ2-2	many	TRBD1	CASTRTGFDTGELFF	TGTGCCAGCACCCGGACAGGTTTTGACACCGGGGAGCTGTTTTTT
TRBV5-7	TRBJ2-6	NA	NA	CAIGSGGLSGANVLTF	TGTGCCATCGGCTCCGGGGGCCTCTCTGGGGCCAACGTCCTGACTTTC
TRBV5-1	TRBJ2-2	few	NA	CASNRGETGELFF	TGCGCCAGTAATAGGGGCGAGACCGGGGAGCTGTTTTTT
TRBV7-2	TRBJ1-2	few	NA	CASSFLGGYTF	TGTGCCAGCAGCTTTTTGGGGGGCTACACCTTC
TRBV7-2	TRBJ2-7	NA	NA	CASSTNPPTGEQYF	TGTGCCAGCAGCACTAACCCGCCTACGGGGGAGCAGTACTTC
TRBV29-1	TRBJ2-1	many	NA	CSALDNEQFF	TGCAGCGCCCTAGACAATGAGCAGTTCTTC
TRBV20-1	TRBJ2-7	many	TRBD2	CSARDLLAGTYEQYF	TGCAGTGCTAGAGATCTACTAGCGGGTACCTACGAGCAGTACTTC
TRBV6-1	TRBJ2-7	few	NA	CASTITGKEQYF	TGTGCCAGCACCATAACAGGGAAAGAGCAGTACTTC
TRBV12-3/TRBV12-4	TRBJ2-2	many	TRBD2	CASSLLGGGGVGELFF	TGTGCCAGCAGTTTACTTGGCGGGGGGGGTGTCGGGGAGCTGTTTTTT
TRBV7-2	TRBJ2-3	many	NA	CASSRDGTSRLWDTQYF	TGTGCCAGCAGCCGTGATGGGACTTCCCGCCTTTGGGATACGCAGTATTTT
TRBV5-1	TRBJ1-1	many	NA	CASGTSDRGMNTEAFF	TGCGCCAGCGGAACCTCGGACAGAGGCATGAACACTGAAGCTTTCTTT
TRBV29-1	TRBJ2-1	many	TRBD2	CSVESGGAIGEQFF	TGCAGCGTTGAAAGCGGGGGGGCCATAGGTGAGCAGTTCTTC
TRBV2	TRBJ2-3	many	NA	CASSTESTDTQYF	TGTGCCAGCAGTACTGAAAGCACAGATACGCAGTATTTT
TRBV6-5	TRBJ2-1	many	NA	CASSLWGRVSDRSYNEQFF	TGTGCCAGCAGTTTGTGGGGAAGGGTAAGCGACCGCTCCTACAATGAGCAGTTCTTC
TRBV20-1	TRBJ2-1	many	NA	CSARDLGLFITNEQFF	TGCAGTGCTAGAGACCTCGGACTATTCATTACAAATGAGCAGTTCTTC
TRBV5-1	TRBJ2-3	many	NA	CASSTRAPDTQYF	TGCGCCAGCAGCACTCGGGCTCCAGATACGCAGTATTTT
TRBV5-5	TRBJ2-7	many	NA	CASSTLRDGEIEQYF	TGTGCCAGCAGCACACTCCGGGACGGGGAGATCGAGCAGTACTTC
TRBV6-1	TRBJ1-5	NA	NA	CASRDKGTRVGPQHF	TGTGCCAGCAGGGATAAGGGGACCAGGGTGGGGCCCCAGCATTTT
TRBV15	TRBJ2-2	many	TRBD2	CATSRTSANTGELFF	TGTGCCACCAGTAGGACTAGCGCTAACACCGGGGAGCTGTTTTTT
TRBV20-1	TRBJ1-5	many	NA	CSAHIHSNQPQHF	TGCAGTGCTCACATACATAGCAATCAGCCCCAGCATTTT
TRBV12-3/TRBV12-4	TRBJ1-3	NA	TRBD1	CASSRFMGGTVSGNTIYF	TGTGCCAGCAGTCGTTTTATGGGCGGGACAGTCTCTGGAAACACCATATATTTT
TRBV3-1	TRBJ1-1	NA	NA	CASRDGQLLNTEAFF	TGTGCCAGCAGAGATGGACAGCTATTGAACACTGAAGCTTTCTTT
TRBV2	TRBJ1-2	few	TRBD1	CASRGTGALPLYGYTF	TGTGCCAGCAGGGGGACAGGGGCCTTGCCCCTTTATGGCTACACCTTC
TRBV20-1	TRBJ1-5	many	TRBD1	CSARGGASNQPQHF	TGCAGTGCCAGGGGGGGGGCTAGCAATCAGCCCCAGCATTTT
TRBV28	TRBJ1-2	many	TRBD1	CASSLTGTGFTDGSYGYTF	TGTGCCAGCAGTCTGACCGGGACAGGGTTCACAGATGGGAGCTATGGCTACACCTTC
TRBV9	TRBJ2-3	many	NA	CASSVEQVGTDTQYF	TGTGCCAGCAGCGTAGAACAGGTGGGCACAGATACGCAGTATTTT